The subject of this entry is one TCR beta chain. The antigen is unknown. Each CDR3 protein is one row after TCRdb ran MiXCR on the reads. The sample yields hundreds of thousands of distinct CDR3 sequences, more than 40% seen once. This CDR3 is 14 amino acids long. CDR1 and CDR2 from the germline V gene are LNHDA and SQIVND (reference sequence). Trimming left V 3 bases short and J 2 bases short, with 8 bases between. This specimen comes from a study of T cell repertoires in cytomegalovirus infection. Background on the study: A matching HLA type, together with CMV infection, was signaled by public TCR beta signatures. Study findings and constraints: CMV carriers with the relevant HLA were identified by cumulative public TCR beta family frequency.

Sequencing used cultured PBMCs, obtained from culture after CMV antigen stimulation. The sequence came from a human donor in good health (CMV status not recorded). Some clones in this sample may be carry-over from other donors' samples. The chain has TRBV19 and TRBJ2-4; tentative D call: TRBD2 (5 bases). The CDR3 region has the DNA TGTGCCAGTAGTATGGCCGGGACCAAAAACATTCAGTACTTC. This encodes CASSMAGTKNIQYF.